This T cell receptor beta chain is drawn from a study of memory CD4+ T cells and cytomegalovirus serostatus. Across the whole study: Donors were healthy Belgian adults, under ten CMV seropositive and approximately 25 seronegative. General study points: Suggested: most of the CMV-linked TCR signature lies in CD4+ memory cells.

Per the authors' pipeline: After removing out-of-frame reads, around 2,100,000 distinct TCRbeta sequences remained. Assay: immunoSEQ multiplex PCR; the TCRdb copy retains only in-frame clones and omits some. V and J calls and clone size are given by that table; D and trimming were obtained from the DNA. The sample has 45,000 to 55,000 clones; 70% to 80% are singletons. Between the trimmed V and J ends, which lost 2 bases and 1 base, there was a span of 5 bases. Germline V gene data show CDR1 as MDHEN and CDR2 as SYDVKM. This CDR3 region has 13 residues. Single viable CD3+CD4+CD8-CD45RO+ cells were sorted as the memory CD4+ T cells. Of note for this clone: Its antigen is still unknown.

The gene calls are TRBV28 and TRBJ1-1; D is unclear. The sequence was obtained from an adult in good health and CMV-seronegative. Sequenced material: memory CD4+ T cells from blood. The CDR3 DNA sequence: TGTGCCAGCAGTTTAGGTGAGAACACTGAAGCTTTCTTT. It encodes CASSLGENTEAFF.